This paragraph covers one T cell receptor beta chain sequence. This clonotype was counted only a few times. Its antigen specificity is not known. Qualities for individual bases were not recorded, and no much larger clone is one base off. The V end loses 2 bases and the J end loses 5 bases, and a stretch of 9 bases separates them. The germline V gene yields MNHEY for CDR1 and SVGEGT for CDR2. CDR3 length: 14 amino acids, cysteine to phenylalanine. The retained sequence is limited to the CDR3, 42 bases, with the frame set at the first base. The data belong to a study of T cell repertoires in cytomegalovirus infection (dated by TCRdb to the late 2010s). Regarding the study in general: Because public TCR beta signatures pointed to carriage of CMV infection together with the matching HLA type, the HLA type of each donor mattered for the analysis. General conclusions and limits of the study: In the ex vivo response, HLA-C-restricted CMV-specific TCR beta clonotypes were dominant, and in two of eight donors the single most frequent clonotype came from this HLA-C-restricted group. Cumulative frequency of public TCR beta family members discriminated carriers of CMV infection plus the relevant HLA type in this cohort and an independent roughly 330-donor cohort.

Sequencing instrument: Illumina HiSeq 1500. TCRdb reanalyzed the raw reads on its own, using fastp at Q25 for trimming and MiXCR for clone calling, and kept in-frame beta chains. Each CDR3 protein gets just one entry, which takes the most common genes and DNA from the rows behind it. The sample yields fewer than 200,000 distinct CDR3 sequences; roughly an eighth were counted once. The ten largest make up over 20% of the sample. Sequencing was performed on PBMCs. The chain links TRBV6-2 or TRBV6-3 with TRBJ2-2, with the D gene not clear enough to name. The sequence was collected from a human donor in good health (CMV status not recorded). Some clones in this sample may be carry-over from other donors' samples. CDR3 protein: CASSYLPGTGELFF. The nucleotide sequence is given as TGTGCCAGCAGTTACCTTCCAGGAACCGGGGAGCTGTTTTTT.